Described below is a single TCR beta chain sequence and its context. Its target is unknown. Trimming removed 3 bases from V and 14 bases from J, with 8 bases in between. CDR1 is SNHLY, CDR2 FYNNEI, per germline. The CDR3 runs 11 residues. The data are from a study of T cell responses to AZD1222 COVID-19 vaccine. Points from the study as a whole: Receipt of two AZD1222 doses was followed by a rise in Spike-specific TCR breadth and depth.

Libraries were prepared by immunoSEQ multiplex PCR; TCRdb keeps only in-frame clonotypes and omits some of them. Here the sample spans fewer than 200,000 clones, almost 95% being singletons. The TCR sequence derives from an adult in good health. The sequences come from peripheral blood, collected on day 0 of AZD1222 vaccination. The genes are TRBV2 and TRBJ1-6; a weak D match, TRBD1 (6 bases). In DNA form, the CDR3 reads TGTGCCAGCAGTGAGAGGGACACCCTCCACTTT. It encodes CASSERDTLHF.